This entry is about one TCR beta chain. Its antigen is not known. This specimen comes from a study of cytomegalovirus exposure and HLA in healthy donors. Whole-study results and caveats: In a later analysis, TCR beta V- and J-gene trimming showed a link to a missense DCLRE1C variant.

There are 15 residues in the CDR3. Trimming shortened V by 1 base and J by 9 bases, and 13 bases separated the two germline ends. Germline CDR1 and CDR2: SEHNR and FQNEAQ (reference sequence). The PCR ran on 60 Vbeta and 13 Jbeta primers. The table came from immunoSEQ multiplex PCR; TCRdb's copy has only in-frame clones and leaves some out. This repertoire includes 50,000 or so clones. This chain joins TRBV7-9 and TRBJ1-6, with D perhaps TRBD1 (5 bases). The sequenced material came from PBMCs. This sequence was found in a man aged 40-49 years in good health and CMV-seropositive. The DNA for the CDR3 is TGTGCCAGCAGCTTAGGTTCAGGGCTTGGTTCACCCCTCCACTTT. This translates into CASSLGSGLGSPLHF.